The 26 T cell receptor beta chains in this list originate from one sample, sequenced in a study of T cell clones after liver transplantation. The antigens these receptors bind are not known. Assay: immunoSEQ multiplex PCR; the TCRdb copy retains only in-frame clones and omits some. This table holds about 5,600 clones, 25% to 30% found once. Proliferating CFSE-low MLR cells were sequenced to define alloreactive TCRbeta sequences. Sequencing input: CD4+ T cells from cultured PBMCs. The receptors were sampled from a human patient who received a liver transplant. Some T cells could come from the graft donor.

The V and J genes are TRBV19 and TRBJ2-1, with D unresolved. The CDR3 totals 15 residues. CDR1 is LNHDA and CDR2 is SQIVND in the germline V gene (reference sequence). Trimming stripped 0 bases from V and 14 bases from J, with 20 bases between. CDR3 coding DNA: TGTGCCAGTAGTATAGATTCCCAGACTTTGATGTCGGAGTTCTTC. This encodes CASSIDSQTLMSEFF.

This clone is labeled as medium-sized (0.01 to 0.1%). CDR3 DNA: TGTGCCAGCAGCCAAGAAGTCAGGCGAAACATTCAGTACTTC. It encodes CASSQEVRRNIQYF. The chain joins TRBV4-2 to TRBJ2-4; unclear D gene. Germline CDR1 is LGHNA and CDR2 is YNFKEQ. The ends were cut back, 0 bases at V and 6 bases at J, with 9 bases in the middle. The CDR3 contains 14 residues.

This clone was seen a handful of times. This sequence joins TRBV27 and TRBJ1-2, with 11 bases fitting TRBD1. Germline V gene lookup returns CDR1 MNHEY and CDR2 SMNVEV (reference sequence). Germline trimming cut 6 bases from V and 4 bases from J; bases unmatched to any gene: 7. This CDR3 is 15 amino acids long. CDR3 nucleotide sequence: TGTGCCAGCAGCGTCCGGGACAGGGGGTTCTATGGCTACACCTTC. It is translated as CASSVRDRGFYGYTF.

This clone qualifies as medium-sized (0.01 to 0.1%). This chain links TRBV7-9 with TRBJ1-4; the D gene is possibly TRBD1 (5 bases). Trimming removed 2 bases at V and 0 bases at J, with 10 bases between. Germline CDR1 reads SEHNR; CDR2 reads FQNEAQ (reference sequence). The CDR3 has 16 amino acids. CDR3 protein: CASSLISGSTNEKLFF. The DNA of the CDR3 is TGTGCCAGCAGCTTAATATCAGGGTCAACTAATGAAAAACTGTTTTTT.

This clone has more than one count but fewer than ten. The CDR3 region is CASSRGIYEQYF. CDR3 DNA: TGTGCCAGCAGCCGGGGGATCTACGAGCAGTACTTC. This sequence joins TRBV2 and TRBJ2-7, with D possibly TRBD2 on 6 matching bases. Germline CDR1 reads SNHLY; CDR2 reads FYNNEI. The CDR3 is 12 residues long. Between the trimmed V and J ends, which lost 6 bases and 3 bases, there was a span of 9 bases. Using reference TRBV2 and TRBJ2-7 for the parts outside the CDR3, the full variable domain is EPEVTQTPSHQVTQMGQEVILRCVPISNHLYFYWYRQILGQKVEFLVSFYNNEISEKSEIFDDQFSVERPDGSNFTLKIRSTKLEDSAMYFCASSRGIYEQYFGPGTRLTVT.

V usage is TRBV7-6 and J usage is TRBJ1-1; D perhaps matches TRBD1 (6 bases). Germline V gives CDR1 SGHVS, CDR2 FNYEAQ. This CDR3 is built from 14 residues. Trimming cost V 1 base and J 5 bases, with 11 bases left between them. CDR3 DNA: TGTGCCAGCAGCTTAGGAAGGGGGAGGACTGAAGCTTTCTTT. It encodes CASSLGRGRTEAFF.

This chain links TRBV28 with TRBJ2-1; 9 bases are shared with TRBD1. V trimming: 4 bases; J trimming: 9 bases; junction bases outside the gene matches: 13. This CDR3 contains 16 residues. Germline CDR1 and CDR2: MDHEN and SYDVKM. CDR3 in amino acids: CASSSRPGQGDGEQFF. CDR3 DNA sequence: TGTGCCAGCAGTTCAAGACCGGGACAGGGTGATGGTGAGCAGTTCTTC.

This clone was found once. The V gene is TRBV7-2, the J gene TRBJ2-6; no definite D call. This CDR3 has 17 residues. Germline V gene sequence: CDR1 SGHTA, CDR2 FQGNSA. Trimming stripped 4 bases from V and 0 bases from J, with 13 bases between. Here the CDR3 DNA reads TGTGCCAGCAGCTCACGCGGAAGAGACTCTGGGGCCAACGTCCTGACTTTC. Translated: CASSSRGRDSGANVLTF. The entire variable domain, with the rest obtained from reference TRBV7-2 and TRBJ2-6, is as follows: GAGVSQSPSNKVTEKGKDVELRCDPISGHTALYWYRQSLGQGLEFLIYFQGNSAPDKSGLPSDRFSAERTGGSVSTLTIQRTQQEDSAVYLCASSSRGRDSGANVLTFGAGSRLTVL.

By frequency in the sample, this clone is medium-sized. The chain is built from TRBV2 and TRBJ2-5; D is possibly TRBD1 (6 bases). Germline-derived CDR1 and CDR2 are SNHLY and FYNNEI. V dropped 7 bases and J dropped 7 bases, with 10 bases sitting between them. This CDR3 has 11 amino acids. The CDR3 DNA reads TGTGCCAGCACTATAGGGGGGACCCAGTACTTC. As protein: CASTIGGTQYF. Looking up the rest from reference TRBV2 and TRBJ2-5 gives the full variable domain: EPEVTQTPSHQVTQMGQEVILRCVPISNHLYFYWYRQILGQKVEFLVSFYNNEISEKSEIFDDQFSVERPDGSNFTLKIRSTKLEDSAMYFCASTIGGTQYFGPGTRLLVL.

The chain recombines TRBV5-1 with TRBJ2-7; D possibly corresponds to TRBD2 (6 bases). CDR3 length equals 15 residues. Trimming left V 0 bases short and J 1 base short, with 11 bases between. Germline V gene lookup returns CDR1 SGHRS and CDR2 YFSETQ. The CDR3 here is CASSLGTGASYEQYF. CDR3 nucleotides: TGCGCCAGCAGCTTGGGTACGGGAGCTTCCTACGAGCAGTACTTC.

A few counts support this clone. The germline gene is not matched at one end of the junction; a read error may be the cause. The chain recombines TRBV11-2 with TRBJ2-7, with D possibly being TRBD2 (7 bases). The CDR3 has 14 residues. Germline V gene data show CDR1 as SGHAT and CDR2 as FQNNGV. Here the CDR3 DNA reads TGCGCCAGCAGCCTTGGTTGGGGGGGCCCCGAGCAGTACTTC. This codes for CASSLGWGGPEQYF. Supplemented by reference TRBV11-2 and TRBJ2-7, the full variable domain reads EAGVAQSPRYKIIEKRQSVAFWCNPISGHATLYWYQQILGQGPKLLIQFQNNGVVDDSQLPKDRFSAERLKGVDSTLKIQPAKLEDSAVYLCASSLGWGGPEQYFGPGTRLTVT.

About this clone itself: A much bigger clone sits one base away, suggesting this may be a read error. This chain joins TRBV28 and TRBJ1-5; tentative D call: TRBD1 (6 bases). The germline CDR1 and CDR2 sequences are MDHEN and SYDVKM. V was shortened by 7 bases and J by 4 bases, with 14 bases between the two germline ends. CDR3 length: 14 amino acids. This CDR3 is CASKGGGGNQPQHF. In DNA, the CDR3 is TGTGCCAGCAAAGGGGGAGGCGGGAATCAGCCCCAGCATTTT.

The CDR3 loop is CASGNRQGKTQYF. The CDR3 DNA is TGTGCCAGCGGAAACCGACAGGGAAAGACCCAGTACTTC. This chain connects TRBV6-9 to TRBJ2-5, with 7 bases matching TRBD1. The germline gives CDR1 MNHGY, CDR2 SVAAGI. This CDR3 comprises 13 residues. V was clipped by 8 bases and J by 6 bases; unmatched bases: 9.

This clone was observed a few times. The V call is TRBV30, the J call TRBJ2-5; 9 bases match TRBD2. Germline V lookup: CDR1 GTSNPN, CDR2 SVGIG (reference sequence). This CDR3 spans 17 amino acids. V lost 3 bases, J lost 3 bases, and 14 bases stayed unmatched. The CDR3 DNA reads TGTGCCTGGAGCGACCGCTGGGGACTAGCTGGGAAAGAGACCCAGTACTTC. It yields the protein CAWSDRWGLAGKETQYF.

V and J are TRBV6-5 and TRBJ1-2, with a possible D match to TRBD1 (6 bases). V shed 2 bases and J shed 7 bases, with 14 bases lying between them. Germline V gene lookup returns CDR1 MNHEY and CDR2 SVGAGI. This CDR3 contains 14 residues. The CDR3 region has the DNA TGTGCCAGCAGTTACGTCGGGGGGCTCGGTGGCTACACCTTC. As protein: CASSYVGGLGGYTF.

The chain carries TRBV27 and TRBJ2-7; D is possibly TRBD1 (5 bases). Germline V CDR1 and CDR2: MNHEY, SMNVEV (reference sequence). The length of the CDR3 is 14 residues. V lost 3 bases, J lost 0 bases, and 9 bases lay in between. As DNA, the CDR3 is TGTGCCAGCAGTTTCGCAGGGAACTCCTACGAGCAGTACTTC. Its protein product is CASSFAGNSYEQYF.

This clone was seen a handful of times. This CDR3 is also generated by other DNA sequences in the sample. The CDR3 here is CASRRGLGGELFF. CDR3 nucleotide sequence: TGTGCCAGCAGGAGGGGATTGGGGGGGGAGCTGTTTTTT. The J gene is TRBJ2-2, the V gene TRBV28; D is perhaps TRBD1 or TRBD2 (5 bases each). The CDR3 runs 13 residues. The ends were cut back, 6 bases at V and 8 bases at J, with 13 bases in the middle. CDR1 is MDHEN and CDR2 is SYDVKM in the germline V gene.

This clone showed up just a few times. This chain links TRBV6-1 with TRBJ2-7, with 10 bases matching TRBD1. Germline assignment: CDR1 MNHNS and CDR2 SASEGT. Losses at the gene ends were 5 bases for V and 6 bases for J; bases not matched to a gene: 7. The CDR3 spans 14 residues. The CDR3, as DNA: TGTGCCAGCAGTTCGGGACAGGGGCCCACCGAGCAGTACTTC. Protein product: CASSSGQGPTEQYF.

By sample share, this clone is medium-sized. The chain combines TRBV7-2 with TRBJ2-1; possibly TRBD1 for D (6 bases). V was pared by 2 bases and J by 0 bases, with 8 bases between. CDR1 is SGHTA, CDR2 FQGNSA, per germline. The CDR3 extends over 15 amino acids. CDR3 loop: CASSLTGTSYNEQFF. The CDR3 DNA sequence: TGTGCCAGCAGCTTAACAGGGACCTCCTACAATGAGCAGTTCTTC.

CDR3 nucleotide sequence: TGTGCCAGCAGCTATCCGGGGATGAACACTGAAGCTTTCTTT. Translated, it gives CASSYPGMNTEAFF. The chain employs TRBV14 and TRBJ1-1; D is unclear. Trimming removed 5 bases at V and 0 bases at J, with 10 bases between. The CDR3 sequence is 14 residues long. CDR1 is SGHDN and CDR2 is FVKESK in the germline V gene.

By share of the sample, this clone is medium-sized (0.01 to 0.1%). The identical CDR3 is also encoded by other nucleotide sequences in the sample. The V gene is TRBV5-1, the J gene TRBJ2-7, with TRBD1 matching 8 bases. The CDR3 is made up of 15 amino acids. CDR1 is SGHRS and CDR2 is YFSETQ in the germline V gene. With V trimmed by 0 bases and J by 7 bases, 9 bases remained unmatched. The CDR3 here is CASSLGTGGYLEQYF. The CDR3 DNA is TGCGCCAGCAGCTTGGGCACAGGGGGTTATTTGGAGCAGTACTTC.

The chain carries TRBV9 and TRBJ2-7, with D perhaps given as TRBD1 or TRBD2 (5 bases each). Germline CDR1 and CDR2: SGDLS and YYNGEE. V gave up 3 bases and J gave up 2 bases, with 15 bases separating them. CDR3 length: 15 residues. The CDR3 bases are TGTGCCAGCAGCGCGACCTTGGGACCACCCTACGAGCAGTACTTC. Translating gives CASSATLGPPYEQYF. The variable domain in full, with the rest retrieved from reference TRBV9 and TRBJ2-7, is DSGVTQTPKHLITATGQRVTLRCSPRSGDLSVYWYQQSLDQGLQFLIQYYNGEERAKGNILERFSAQQFPDLHSELNLSSLELGDSALYFCASSATLGPPYEQYFGPGTRLTVT.

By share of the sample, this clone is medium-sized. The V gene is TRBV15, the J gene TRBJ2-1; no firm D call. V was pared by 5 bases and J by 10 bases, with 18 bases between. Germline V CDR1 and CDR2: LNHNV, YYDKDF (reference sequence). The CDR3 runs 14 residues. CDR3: CATSLGYEAREQFF. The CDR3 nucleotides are TGTGCCACCAGCTTGGGATATGAGGCTCGAGAGCAGTTCTTC.

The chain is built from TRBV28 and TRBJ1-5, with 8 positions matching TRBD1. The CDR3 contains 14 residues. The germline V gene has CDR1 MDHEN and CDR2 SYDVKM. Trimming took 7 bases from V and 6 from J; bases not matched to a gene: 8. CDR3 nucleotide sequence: TGTGCCAGCACCCGCTCAGGGGGCGGTCAGCCCCAGCATTTT. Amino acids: CASTRSGGGQPQHF. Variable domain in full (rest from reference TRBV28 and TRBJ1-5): DVKVTQSSRYLVKRTGEKVFLECVQDMDHENMFWYRQDPGLGLRLIYFSYDVKMKEKGDIPEGYSVSREKKERFSLILESASTNQTSMYLCASTRSGGGQPQHFGDGTRLSIL.

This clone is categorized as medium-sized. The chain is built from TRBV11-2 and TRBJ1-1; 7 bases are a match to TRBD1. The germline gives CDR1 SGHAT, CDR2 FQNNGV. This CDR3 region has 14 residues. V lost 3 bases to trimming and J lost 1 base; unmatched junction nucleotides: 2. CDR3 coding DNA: TGTGCCAGCAGCTTTAAGGGGGCGAACACTGAAGCTTTCTTT. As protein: CASSFKGANTEAFF. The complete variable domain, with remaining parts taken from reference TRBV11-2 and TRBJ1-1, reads EAGVAQSPRYKIIEKRQSVAFWCNPISGHATLYWYQQILGQGPKLLIQFQNNGVVDDSQLPKDRFSAERLKGVDSTLKIQPAKLEDSAVYLCASSFKGANTEAFFGQGTRLTVV.

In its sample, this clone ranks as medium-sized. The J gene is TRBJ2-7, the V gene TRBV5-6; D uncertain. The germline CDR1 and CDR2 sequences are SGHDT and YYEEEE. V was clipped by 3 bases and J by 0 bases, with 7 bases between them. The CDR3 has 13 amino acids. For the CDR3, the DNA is TGTGCCAGCAGCTCCGGCCCCTCCTACGAGCAGTACTTC. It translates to CASSSGPSYEQYF.